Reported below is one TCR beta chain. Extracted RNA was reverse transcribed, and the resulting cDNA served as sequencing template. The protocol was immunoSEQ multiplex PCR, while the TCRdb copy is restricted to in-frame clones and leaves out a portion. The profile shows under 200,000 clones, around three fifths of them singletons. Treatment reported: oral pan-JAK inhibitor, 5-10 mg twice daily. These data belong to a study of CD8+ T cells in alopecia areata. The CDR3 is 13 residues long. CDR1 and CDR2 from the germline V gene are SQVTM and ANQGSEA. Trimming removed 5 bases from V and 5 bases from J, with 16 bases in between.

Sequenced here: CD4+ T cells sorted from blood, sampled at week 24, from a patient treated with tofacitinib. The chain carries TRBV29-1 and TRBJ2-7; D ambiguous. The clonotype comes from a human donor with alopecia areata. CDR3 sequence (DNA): TGCAGCGTTAAGGGTGTCGCCCTACACGAGCAGTACTTC. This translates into CSVKGVALHEQYF.